These 28 T cell receptor beta chains were all obtained from the same sample, sequenced in a study of T-cell reconstitution after alpha-beta-depleted transplantation in children. This sample's TCRbeta library carried unique molecular identifier barcodes. A single record per CDR3 protein comes from TCRdb applying MiXCR to the PCR reads. This sample has 200,000 to 250,000 distinct CDR3 sequences; around 9.9% occur once, and the top ten carry 28%. The specimen was PBMCs, collected before TCRalphabeta/CD19-depleted stem cell transplant. The receptors were sampled from a child less than two years old with acute myeloid leukemia, due to receive a stem cell transplant.

The sample holds many counts of this clonotype. The rearrangement uses TRBV7-2 and TRBJ1-6, with 8 bases matching TRBD1. The CDR3 is 15 residues long. V lost 4 bases, J lost 6 bases, and 5 bases stayed unmatched. Germline V gives CDR1 SGHTA, CDR2 FQGNSA. CDR3 protein: CASSWTGQPNSPLHF. The DNA of the CDR3 is TGTGCCAGCAGCTGGACAGGGCAACCTAATTCACCCCTCCACTTT.

The sample holds many counts of this clonotype. The chain links TRBV7-8 to TRBJ2-7; a possible D gene is TRBD1 (5 bases). The CDR3 has 15 amino acids. V was shortened by 5 bases and J by 0 bases, with 14 bases between the two germline ends. Germline CDR1 and CDR2: SGHVS and FQNEAQ. The CDR3 bases are TGTGCCAGCAGCATACAGGCCGCGAGCTCCTACGAGCAGTACTTC. Protein sequence: CASSIQAASSYEQYF.

Ten or more counts support this clonotype. The CDR3 bases are TGTGCCAGCAGCGACCCGACAGGGAGGGAGAACGGAAACACCATATATTTT. Amino acid sequence: CASSDPTGRENGNTIYF. This chain joins TRBV7-9 and TRBJ1-3, with TRBD1 matching 7 bases. The germline gives CDR1 SEHNR, CDR2 FQNEAQ (reference sequence). Trimming removed 5 bases from V and 4 bases from J; junction bases left unmatched: 14. CDR3 length: 17 residues.

This clonotype was seen at least ten times. The J gene is TRBJ2-7, the V gene TRBV29-1; 7 bases fit TRBD1. The CDR3 covers 13 residues. V trimming: 6 bases; J trimming: 2 bases; junction bases outside the gene matches: 7. CDR1 is SQVTM and CDR2 is ANQGSEA in the germline V gene. CDR3 DNA sequence: TGCAGCGTGGGACAGAGGGGGACCTACGAGCAGTACTTC. It codes for CSVGQRGTYEQYF.

This clonotype has a count of ten or more. This chain joins TRBV18 and TRBJ1-1; tentatively, D is TRBD1 (6 bases). The V gene's germline CDR1 is KGHSH and CDR2 LQKENI. V lost 4 bases and J 4 bases, leaving 13 bases between the germline ends. CDR3 length: 14 amino acids. CDR3 residues: CASSLRQEPTEAFF. CDR3 in DNA: TGTGCCAGCTCACTTCGACAGGAGCCCACTGAAGCTTTCTTT.

This clonotype has just a few counts. This chain links TRBV2 with TRBJ2-3, with D uncertain. V was clipped by 5 bases and J by 2 bases, with 14 bases between them. CDR3 size: 15 residues. CDR1 and CDR2 (germline): SNHLY, FYNNEI. This CDR3 is CASSKSGLPTDTQYF. The CDR3 region has the DNA TGTGCCAGCAGTAAATCGGGCCTACCCACAGATACGCAGTATTTT. Looking up the rest from reference TRBV2 and TRBJ2-3 gives the full variable domain: EPEVTQTPSHQVTQMGQEVILRCVPISNHLYFYWYRQILGQKVEFLVSFYNNEISEKSEIFDDQFSVERPDGSNFTLKIRSTKLEDSAMYFCASSKSGLPTDTQYFGPGTRLTVL.

The chain joins TRBV18 to TRBJ2-7; possible D gene TRBD1, 6 bases. Trimming removed 3 bases from V and 2 bases from J, with 11 bases in between. CDR1 is KGHSH, CDR2 LQKENI, per germline. The CDR3 spans 14 residues. The CDR3 sequence is CASSPPRQAYEQYF. Here the CDR3 DNA reads TGTGCCAGCTCACCCCCGAGACAGGCCTACGAGCAGTACTTC.

A few counts support this clonotype. The V call is TRBV18, the J call TRBJ2-1, with D possibly being TRBD2 (6 bases). The CDR3 has 12 amino acids. The ends were cut back, 3 bases at V and 9 bases at J, with 9 bases in the middle. From germline, CDR1 is KGHSH and CDR2 LQKENI. The CDR3 is CASSPGGTEQFF. Here the CDR3 DNA reads TGTGCCAGCTCACCGGGGGGAACTGAGCAGTTCTTC.

This clonotype was observed at least ten times. The chain employs TRBV11-2 and TRBJ1-2, with TRBD1 as a possible D gene (6 bases). The CDR3 has 13 amino acids. Deletions cut 3 bases from V and 4 bases from J, with 9 bases between. Germline values: CDR1 SGHAT, CDR2 FQNNGV. The CDR3 loop reads CASSLDSIYGYTF. DNA for the CDR3: TGTGCCAGCAGCTTGGACAGCATCTATGGCTACACCTTC.

The rearrangement links TRBV5-1 to TRBJ2-1, with a weak D call TRBD1 (6 bases). This CDR3 region has 13 residues. Germline-derived CDR1 and CDR2 are SGHRS and YFSETQ. V was shortened by 0 bases and J by 6 bases, with 7 bases between the two germline ends. The CDR3 DNA reads TGCGCCAGCAGCTTGGGACAGGTCAATGAGCAGTTCTTC. As protein: CASSLGQVNEQFF. Full variable domain (remainder filled in from reference TRBV5-1 and TRBJ2-1): KAGVTQTPRYLIKTRGQQVTLSCSPISGHRSVSWYQQTPGQGLQFLFEYFSETQRNKGNFPGRFSGRQFSNSRSEMNVSTLELGDSALYLCASSLGQVNEQFFGPGTRLTVL.

This clonotype occurred many times. The CDR3 coding sequence is TGCAGCGCCCAAGGGAGTTCGGAGACCCAGTACTTC. Translated, it gives CSAQGSSETQYF. V gene TRBV29-1 combines with J gene TRBJ2-5; a weak D match, TRBD2 (5 bases). Trimming left V 7 bases short and J 5 bases short, with 14 bases between. The CDR3 sequence is 12 residues long. In germline, CDR1 is SQVTM, CDR2 ANQGSEA.

This clonotype was detected ten times or more. The J gene is TRBJ2-1, the V gene TRBV25-1; D might be TRBD1 (6 bases). This CDR3 has 17 residues. Germline V gene sequence: CDR1 MGHDK, CDR2 SYGVNS. Trimming cost V 1 base and J 1 base, with 14 bases left between them. The CDR3 loop reads CASSESPRTASYNEQFF. The CDR3 DNA reads TGTGCCAGCAGTGAATCCCCACGGACAGCTTCCTACAATGAGCAGTTCTTC.

About this clonotype itself: This sequence may be a read error, since a much larger clone differs from it by one base. The V gene is TRBV5-6, the J gene TRBJ1-1; D may be TRBD1 (5 bases). Germline CDR1 SGHDT, CDR2 YYEEEE. This CDR3 spans 16 amino acids. DNA for the CDR3: TGTGCCAGCAGGCTCGGGGGGGTCGGGATGAACACTGAAGCTCTCTTT. Translated: CASRLGGVGMNTEALF.

The rearrangement links TRBV5-4 to TRBJ1-3; no firm D call. Trimming stripped 1 base from V and 6 bases from J, with 11 bases between. Germline V lookup: CDR1 SGHNT, CDR2 YYREEE (reference sequence). The CDR3 is 14 amino acids. CDR3 residues: CASSLKGPENTIYF. The DNA of the CDR3 is TGTGCCAGCAGCTTGAAGGGTCCTGAAAACACCATATATTTT.

This clonotype was recorded many times. The gene calls are TRBV24-1 and TRBJ2-3; 12 bases are shared with TRBD2. This CDR3 region has 15 residues. The junction had 4 bases not matched to a gene; V was cut back by 7 bases and J by 3 bases. Germline loops: CDR1 KGHDR, CDR2 SFDVKD. CDR3 in amino acids: CATRTTSGSTDTQYF. DNA for the CDR3: TGTGCCACCAGAACGACTAGCGGGAGTACAGATACGCAGTATTTT.

This clonotype came up many times. The V and J genes are TRBV19 and TRBJ1-2; maybe TRBD1 (5 bases). The CDR3 sequence is 14 residues long. Germline values: CDR1 LNHDA, CDR2 SQIVND (reference sequence). V was cut by 10 bases and J by 6 bases, with 21 bases left in between. CDR3 DNA: TGTGCCACCCAAGGGCGCGGAGGGGCAGATGGCTACACCTTC. This gives the protein CATQGRGGADGYTF. Complete variable domain (other parts from reference TRBV19 and TRBJ1-2): DGGITQSPKYLFRKEGQNVTLSCEQNLNHDAMYWYRQDPGQGLRLIYYSQIVNDFQKGDIAEGYSVSREKKESFPLTVTSAQKNPTAFYLCATQGRGGADGYTFGSGTRLTVV.

There are many counts of this clonotype. The CDR3 region has the DNA TGTGCCAGCAGCACGCGGGAGTTGCACACCGGGGAGCTGTTTTTT. Protein product: CASSTRELHTGELFF. The genes are TRBV7-9 and TRBJ2-2; 7 bases are shared with TRBD2. The CDR3 contains 15 residues. With V trimmed by 5 bases and J by 3 bases, 6 bases remained unmatched. Germline CDR1 is SEHNR and CDR2 is FQNEAQ (reference sequence).

The table lists this clonotype with many counts. The chain uses TRBV30 and TRBJ1-2, with a tentative D call TRBD1 (5 bases). The CDR3 has 13 amino acids. The germline gives CDR1 GTSNPN, CDR2 SVGIG (reference sequence). Trimming pared 2 bases from V and 5 bases from J, leaving 12 bases between. CDR3 amino acids: CAWSSSTDYGYTF. DNA of the CDR3: TGTGCCTGGAGTTCCTCGACAGATTATGGCTACACCTTC.

This clonotype was counted only a few times. The gene calls are TRBV6-2 or TRBV6-3 and TRBJ2-2, with D hard to call. Trimming pared 6 bases from V and 4 bases from J, leaving 15 bases between. The CDR3 is 15 residues long. Germline CDR1 and CDR2: MNHEY and SVGEGT. This CDR3 reads CASRPTLGSTGELFF. Here the CDR3 DNA reads TGTGCCAGCAGACCAACATTGGGAAGCACCGGGGAGCTGTTTTTT.

The sample holds many counts of this clonotype. The V call is TRBV7-3, the J call TRBJ2-2, with 7 positions matching TRBD2. The CDR3 extends over 17 amino acids. Germline lookup yields CDR1 SGHTA and CDR2 FQGTGA. V dropped 5 bases and J dropped 0; count of bases not matched to a gene: 9. This chain's CDR3 is CASSPTGRYANTGELFF. DNA for the CDR3: TGTGCCAGCAGCCCCACCGGGAGGTACGCGAACACCGGGGAGCTGTTTTTT.

This clonotype was picked up many times. This chain links TRBV28 with TRBJ2-2; TRBD1 matches 10 bases. V was clipped by 8 bases and J by 5 bases; unmatched bases: 11. Germline-derived CDR1 and CDR2 are MDHEN and SYDVKM. This CDR3 has 16 amino acids. The CDR3 DNA sequence: TGTGCCAGCTTAACAGCCGGGACAGGGGTAACCGGGGAGCTGTTTTTT. Translation gives CASLTAGTGVTGELFF.

This clonotype appeared many times. The rearrangement links TRBV6-6 to TRBJ1-1; D might be TRBD1 (5 bases). V was pared by 7 bases and J by 1 base, with 10 bases between. The CDR3 has 13 residues. Per the germline V gene, CDR1 is MNHNY and CDR2 is SVGAGI (reference sequence). The CDR3 DNA follows: TGTGCCAGCACGAGGGACTCGAACACTGAAGCTTTCTTT. It codes for CASTRDSNTEAFF.

This clonotype was seen ten or more times. The V and J genes are TRBV5-1 and TRBJ1-1, with 9 bases fitting TRBD1. This CDR3 has 15 residues. V was clipped by 2 bases and J by 4 bases; unmatched bases: 6. In germline, CDR1 is SGHRS, CDR2 YFSETQ. The DNA of the CDR3 is TGCGCCAGCAGCTTAGGACGGGACAGGGTCACTGAAGCTTTCTTT. This translates into CASSLGRDRVTEAFF.

This clonotype showed up many times. The V and J genes are TRBV20-1 and TRBJ2-1; D is unclear. The ends were cut back, 3 bases at V and 1 base at J, with 10 bases in the middle. CDR1 and CDR2 (germline): DFQATT, SNEGSKA (reference sequence). The CDR3 spans 14 residues. DNA for the CDR3: TGCAGTGCTAGCGAACTCCTTTCCTACAATGAGCAGTTCTTC. Translation gives CSASELLSYNEQFF.

This clonotype was observed many times. The V call is TRBV11-2, the J call TRBJ2-3, with no clear D. With 3 bases removed from V and 2 bases from J, the gap between germline ends came to 3 bases. CDR3 length: 12 amino acids. Germline V CDR1 and CDR2: SGHAT, FQNNGV. The DNA of the CDR3 is TGTGCCAGCAGCTTCTACACAGATACGCAGTATTTT. Translating it yields CASSFYTDTQYF. Full variable domain (remainder filled in from reference TRBV11-2 and TRBJ2-3): EAGVAQSPRYKIIEKRQSVAFWCNPISGHATLYWYQQILGQGPKLLIQFQNNGVVDDSQLPKDRFSAERLKGVDSTLKIQPAKLEDSAVYLCASSFYTDTQYFGPGTRLTVL.

The sample holds a few counts of this clonotype. V usage is TRBV9 and J usage is TRBJ1-1, with D maybe TRBD1 (6 bases). The ends were cut back, 3 bases at V and 1 base at J, with 13 bases in the middle. Germline-derived CDR1 and CDR2 are SGDLS and YYNGEE. There are 15 residues in the CDR3. CDR3 sequence reads: CASSGRGTTNTEAFF. CDR3 in DNA: TGTGCCAGCAGCGGGAGGGGGACAACGAACACTGAAGCTTTCTTT.

This clonotype was detected many times. The genes are TRBV5-6 and TRBJ2-2; 8 positions match TRBD2. V was pared by 0 bases and J by 4 bases, with 2 bases of the junction left unmatched. CDR1 and CDR2 (germline): SGHDT, YYEEEE. This CDR3 comprises 15 residues. This CDR3 is CASSLAGRATGELFF. CDR3 sequence (DNA): TGTGCCAGCAGCTTGGCCGGGAGGGCCACCGGGGAGCTGTTTTTT.

This clonotype was detected many times. This chain joins TRBV7-2 and TRBJ2-1, with D perhaps TRBD2 (5 bases). This CDR3 is built from 14 residues. The V gene lost 5 bases and the J gene lost 3 bases, with 11 bases spanning the gap. In germline, CDR1 is SGHTA, CDR2 FQGNSA. CDR3 region: CASSPTRGYNEQFF. The CDR3 DNA is TGTGCCAGCAGCCCTACCCGGGGCTACAATGAGCAGTTCTTC. Full variable domain (remainder filled in from reference TRBV7-2 and TRBJ2-1): GAGVSQSPSNKVTEKGKDVELRCDPISGHTALYWYRQSLGQGLEFLIYFQGNSAPDKSGLPSDRFSAERTGGSVSTLTIQRTQQEDSAVYLCASSPTRGYNEQFFGPGTRLTVL.